The clone carrying this T cell receptor (beta chain) was counted a few times. Its antigen is not identified. The data derive from a study of Graves' ophthalmopathy and Graves' hyperthyroidism. On the study more broadly: Specimen type is peripheral blood, obtained at initial diagnosis before any treatment. Notes on the study in general: Most expanded clonotypes from thyroid (those above 0.001 frequency) were also found in blood.

Germline CDR1 reads SGHVS; CDR2 reads FQNEAQ. V dropped 2 bases and J dropped 5 bases, with 9 bases sitting between them. The CDR3 extends over 13 amino acids. TCR beta CDR3 amplification used RNA transcripts. HTBI primers were used in a first-round RT-PCR, which preceded a second-round multiplex PCR. TCRdb analysed the multiplex PCR reads with MiXCR anew, one entry per CDR3 protein. The sample lists 200,000 to 250,000 distinct CDR3 sequences, around 42% seen once, with around half in the top ten. Enrollment excluded any patients with other autoimmune diseases, uncontrolled infections, pregnancy or lactation.

Sequencing was done on a sample of peripheral blood. This receptor was taken from an adult man with Graves' ophthalmopathy. This sequence joins TRBV7-8 and TRBJ2-5, with TRBD1 as a possible D gene (5 bases). CDR3 sequence: CASSLSGAETQYF. In DNA form, the CDR3 reads TGTGCCAGCAGCTTATCTGGGGCGGAGACCCAGTACTTC.